The clone carrying this T cell receptor (beta chain) was recorded at least ten times. The antigen is undetermined. Both TCR beta VDJ combination and CDR3 sequence profiling were carried out. Genomic DNA was the template for this profiling. TCRdb re-called the reads with MiXCR, one entry per CDR3 protein. The table has 200,000 to 250,000 distinct CDR3 sequences, 34% seen once. The CDR3 has 14 amino acids. Germline CDR1 WNHNN, CDR2 SYGVQD (reference sequence). V shed 2 bases, J shed 8 bases, and the junction held 3 bases outside the gene matches. The sample originates from a study of CD8+CD57+ T cells in acquired aplastic anemia. Study-level information: Average DNA yield from sorted CD4+ and CD8+ cells was about 3.2 ug. Sequencing produced an average of roughly 10 million reads per healthy donor for CD4+ cells.

Findings and limits, study-wide: Shared by patients and controls, 25 to 30 CD8+ CDR3s were abundant in patients.

Sequenced input: sorted CD4+, CD8+, or CD8+CD57+ T cells (not recorded which) from PBMCs. This receptor was obtained from a human donor in good health, serving as a control. The J gene is TRBJ2-1, the V gene TRBV10-1; 10 bases match TRBD1. CDR3 protein: CASSEGQGGDEQFF. In DNA, the CDR3 is TGCGCCAGCAGTGAGGGACAGGGGGGGGATGAGCAGTTCTTC.